The following is a T cell receptor beta chain sequence with its context. Compared with germline, one end of the junction differs, possibly owing to a read error. This sample is part of a study of blood T cell repertoires in COVID-19. Study-wide background: From T cells, B-cell-depleted T cells, or PBMCs came the material, which was cDNA or gDNA.

Participants, roughly 18 to 90 years old, spanned 25 or so US areas. Participant-reported clinical history was the basis for cohort assignment. The method was immunoSEQ multiplex PCR; TCRdb's version includes in-frame clones alone and lacks a portion of them. The table has 350,000 to 500,000 clones, more than 70% seen once. This CDR3 has 15 residues. Germline CDR1 DFQATT, CDR2 SNEGSKA (reference sequence). The chain combines TRBV20-1 with TRBJ2-1; TRBD2 agrees at 7 bases. The receptor's source is a woman aged 18-29 years who had been exposed to COVID-19. Material for sequencing was PBMCs or T cells enriched from blood (not recorded which). The chain's CDR3 is CSASLGTTRENVQFF. The CDR3, as DNA: TGCAGTGCTAGTCTGGGGACTACCAGAGAGAATGTGCAGTTCTTC.